The 7 T cell receptor beta chains in this list originate from one sample, sequenced in a study of OX40 agonist ivuxolimab in advanced cancers. Sequencing used immunoSEQ multiplex PCR; TCRdb keeps in-frame clones, though not all of them. The profile covers roughly 48,000 clones, with 85% appearing a single time and roughly a tenth taken by the ten largest. The sample here was CD4+ or CD8+ T cells sorted from blood, taken in a trial of the OX40 agonist ivuxolimab. These receptors came from an adult with an advanced solid tumor such as melanoma, head and neck, liver or kidney cancer.

This clone turned up a few times. This chain uses TRBV19 with TRBJ2-1; 11 bases align to TRBD2. CDR1 is LNHDA and CDR2 is SQIVND in the germline V gene (reference sequence). V shed 5 bases, J shed 5 bases, and the junction held 5 bases outside the gene matches. The CDR3 runs 15 residues. In nucleotides, the CDR3 is TGTGCCAGTAGTCCAACTAGCGGGAGTGACAATGAGCAGTTCTTC. It yields the protein CASSPTSGSDNEQFF.

This chain links TRBV6-6 with TRBJ2-2, with TRBD2 as a possible D gene (5 bases). Germline CDR1 MNHNY, CDR2 SVGAGI (reference sequence). Trimming left V 8 bases short and J 3 bases short, with 7 bases between. This CDR3 is 12 amino acids long. The CDR3 reads CASGRYTGELFF. The CDR3 DNA is TGTGCCAGCGGGAGATACACCGGGGAGCTGTTTTTT.

The chain couples TRBV6-1 to TRBJ1-5; D possibly corresponds to TRBD1 (6 bases). This CDR3 region has 13 residues. The germline gives CDR1 MNHNS, CDR2 SASEGT. V dropped 6 bases and J dropped 9 bases, with 15 bases sitting between them. CDR3 protein: CASRDPQGRPQHF. The CDR3 DNA reads as TGTGCCAGCAGGGACCCTCAGGGGCGGCCCCAGCATTTT.

The rearrangement uses TRBV6-5 and TRBJ2-3; TRBD2 matches 11 bases. J lost 6 bases, V lost 2 bases, and 7 bases had no gene match. The CDR3 consists of 16 residues. Germline loops: CDR1 MNHEY, CDR2 SVGAGI. The CDR3 bases are TGTGCCAGCAGTTACCGGACTAGCGGGCGCGGGGATACGCAGTATTTT. It encodes CASSYRTSGRGDTQYF.

The genes are TRBV6-6 and TRBJ2-7; D is possibly TRBD1 (6 bases). The CDR3 has 15 residues. The germline V and J ends were trimmed by 6 bases and 6 bases, with 21 bases remaining between them. CDR1 is MNHNY and CDR2 is SVGAGI in the germline V gene (reference sequence). The chain's CDR3 is CASSLSRKQGGEQYF. In DNA, the CDR3 is TGTGCCAGCAGCCTCTCTCGGAAACAGGGCGGCGAGCAGTACTTC.

The CDR3 is CASSLVLAGAAEQYF. For the CDR3, the DNA is TGTGCCAGCAGCTTAGTCTTAGCGGGAGCCGCCGAGCAGTACTTC. The rearrangement uses TRBV7-8 and TRBJ2-7; 9 bases match TRBD2. The CDR3 runs 15 residues. V gave up 1 base and J gave up 6 bases; unmatched junction bases: 7. The V gene's germline CDR1 is SGHVS and CDR2 FQNEAQ. Based on the CDR3 plus reference TRBV7-8 and TRBJ2-7, the full variable domain is GAGVSQSPRYKVAKRGQDVALRCDPISGHVSLFWYQQALGQGPEFLTYFQNEAQLDKSGLPSDRFFAERPEGSVSTLKIQRTQQEDSAVYLCASSLVLAGAAEQYFGPGTRLTVT.

This chain connects TRBV30 to TRBJ2-1, with 9 positions matching TRBD2. CDR1 is GTSNPN and CDR2 is SVGIG in the germline V gene (reference sequence). This CDR3 spans 15 amino acids. Germline trimming cut 0 bases from V and 6 bases from J; bases unmatched to any gene: 6. CDR3 DNA sequence: TGTGCCTGGAGTGTGCTGGGCGGGAGGGCCAATGAGCAGTTCTTC. It encodes CAWSVLGGRANEQFF. Full variable domain (missing parts from reference TRBV30 and TRBJ2-1): SQTIHQWPATLVQPVGSPLSLECTVEGTSNPNLYWYRQAAGRGLQLLFYSVGIGQISSEVPQNLSASRPQDRQFILSSKKLLLSDSGFYLCAWSVLGGRANEQFFGPGTRLTVL.